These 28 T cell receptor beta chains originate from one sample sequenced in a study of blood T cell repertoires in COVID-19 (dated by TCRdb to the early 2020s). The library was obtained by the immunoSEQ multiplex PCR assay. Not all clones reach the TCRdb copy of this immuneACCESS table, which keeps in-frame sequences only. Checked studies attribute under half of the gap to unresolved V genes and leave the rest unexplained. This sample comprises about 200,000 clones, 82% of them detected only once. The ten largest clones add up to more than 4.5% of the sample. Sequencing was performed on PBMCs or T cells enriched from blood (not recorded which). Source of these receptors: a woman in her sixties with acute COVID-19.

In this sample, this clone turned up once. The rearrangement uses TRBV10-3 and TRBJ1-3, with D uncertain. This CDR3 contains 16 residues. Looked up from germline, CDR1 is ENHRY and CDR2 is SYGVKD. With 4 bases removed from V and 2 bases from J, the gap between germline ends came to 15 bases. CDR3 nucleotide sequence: TGTGCCATCAGTGCCTCAGGAGGGAAAACTGGAAACACCATATATTTT. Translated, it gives CAISASGGKTGNTIYF.

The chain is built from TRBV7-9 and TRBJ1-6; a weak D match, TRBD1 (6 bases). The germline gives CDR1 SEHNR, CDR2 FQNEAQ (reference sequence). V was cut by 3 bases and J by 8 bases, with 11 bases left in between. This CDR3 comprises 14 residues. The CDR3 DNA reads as TGTGCCAGCAGCTTGACAGGTCAGGATTCACCCCTCCACTTT. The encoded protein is CASSLTGQDSPLHF.

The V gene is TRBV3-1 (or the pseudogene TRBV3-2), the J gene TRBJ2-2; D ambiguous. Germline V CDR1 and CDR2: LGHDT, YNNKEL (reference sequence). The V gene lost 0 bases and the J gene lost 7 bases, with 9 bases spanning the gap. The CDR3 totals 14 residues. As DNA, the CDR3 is TGTGCCAGCAGCCAAGAGGTCCTAAACGGGGAGCTGTTTTTT. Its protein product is CASSQEVLNGELFF.

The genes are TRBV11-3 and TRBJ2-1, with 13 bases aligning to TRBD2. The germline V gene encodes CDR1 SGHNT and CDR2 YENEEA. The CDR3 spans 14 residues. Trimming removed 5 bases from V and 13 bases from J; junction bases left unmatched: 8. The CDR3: CASSVGLAGDGQFF. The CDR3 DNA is TGTGCCAGCAGCGTAGGACTAGCGGGAGACGGTCAGTTCTTC.

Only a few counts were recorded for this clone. The DNA of the CDR3 is TGTGCCAGCAGGGGGGAGGTAGCTGAAGCTTTCTTT. Residues: CASRGEVAEAFF. V is TRBV6-5 and J is TRBJ1-1, with D tentatively TRBD1 (5 bases). The CDR3 loop spans 12 amino acids. Germline V gene data show CDR1 as MNHEY and CDR2 as SVGAGI. With 6 bases removed from V and 6 bases from J, the gap between germline ends came to 11 bases.

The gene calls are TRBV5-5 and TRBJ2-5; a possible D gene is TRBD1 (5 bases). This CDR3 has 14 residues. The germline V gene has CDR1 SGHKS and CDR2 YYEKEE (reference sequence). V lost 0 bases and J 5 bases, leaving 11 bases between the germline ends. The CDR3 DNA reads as TGTGCCAGCAGCTTGGAAGGGGTGATGGAGACCCAGTACTTC. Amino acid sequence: CASSLEGVMETQYF.

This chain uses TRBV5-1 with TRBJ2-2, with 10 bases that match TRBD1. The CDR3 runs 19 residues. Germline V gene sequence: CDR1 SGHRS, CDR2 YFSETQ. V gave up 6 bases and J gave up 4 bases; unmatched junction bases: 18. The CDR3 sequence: CASTKRRDRGLFSTGELFF. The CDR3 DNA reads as TGCGCCAGCACCAAAAGGCGGGACAGGGGTTTATTCTCCACCGGGGAGCTGTTTTTT.

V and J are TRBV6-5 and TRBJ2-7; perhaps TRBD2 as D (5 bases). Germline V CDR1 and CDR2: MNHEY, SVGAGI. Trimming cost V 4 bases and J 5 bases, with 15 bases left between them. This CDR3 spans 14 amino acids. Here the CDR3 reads CASSSRTRGNEQYF. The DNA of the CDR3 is TGTGCCAGCAGTTCCCGCACCCGAGGGAACGAGCAGTACTTC.

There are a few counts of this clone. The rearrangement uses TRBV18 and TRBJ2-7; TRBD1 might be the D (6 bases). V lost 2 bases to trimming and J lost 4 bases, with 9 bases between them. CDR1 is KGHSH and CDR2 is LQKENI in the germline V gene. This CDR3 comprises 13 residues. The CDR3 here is CASSPGTPYEQYF. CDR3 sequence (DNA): TGTGCCAGCTCACCAGGGACACCGTACGAGCAGTACTTC.

CDR3 nucleotide sequence: TGTGCCAGTAGTACAGGGGTAGCGGGCACCGGGGAGCTGTTTTTT. Amino acids: CASSTGVAGTGELFF. The V gene is TRBV19, the J gene TRBJ2-2; weak D call: TRBD2 (7 bases). CDR1 and CDR2 (germline): LNHDA, SQIVND (reference sequence). The V end lost 4 bases, the J end lost 4 bases, and 13 bases lay between the germline ends. The CDR3 extends over 15 amino acids.

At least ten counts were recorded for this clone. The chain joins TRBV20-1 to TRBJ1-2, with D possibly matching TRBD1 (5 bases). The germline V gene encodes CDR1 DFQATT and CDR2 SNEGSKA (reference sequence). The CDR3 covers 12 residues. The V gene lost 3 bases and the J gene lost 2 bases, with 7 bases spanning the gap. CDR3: CSASNRNYGYTF. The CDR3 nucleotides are TGCAGTGCTAGTAACAGGAACTATGGCTACACCTTC.

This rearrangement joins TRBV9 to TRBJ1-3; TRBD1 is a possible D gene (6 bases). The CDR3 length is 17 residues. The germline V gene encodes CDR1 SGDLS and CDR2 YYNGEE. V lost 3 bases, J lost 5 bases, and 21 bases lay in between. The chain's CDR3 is CASSAPREGENRNTIYF. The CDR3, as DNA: TGTGCCAGCAGCGCCCCCAGGGAGGGGGAGAACAGAAACACCATATATTTT.

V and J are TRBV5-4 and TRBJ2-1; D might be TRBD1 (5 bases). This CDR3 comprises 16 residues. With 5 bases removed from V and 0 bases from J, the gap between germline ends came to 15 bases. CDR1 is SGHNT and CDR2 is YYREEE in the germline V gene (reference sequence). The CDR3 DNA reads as TGTGCCAGCAGGACAACTCGACAGAGCTCCTACAATGAGCAGTTCTTC. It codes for CASRTTRQSSYNEQFF.

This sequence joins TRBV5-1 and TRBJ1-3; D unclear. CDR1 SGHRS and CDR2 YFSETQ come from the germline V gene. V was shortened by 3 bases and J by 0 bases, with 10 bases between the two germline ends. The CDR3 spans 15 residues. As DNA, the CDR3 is TGCGCCAGCAGCTCCTCAGGTGGCTCTGGAAACACCATATATTTT. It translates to CASSSSGGSGNTIYF.

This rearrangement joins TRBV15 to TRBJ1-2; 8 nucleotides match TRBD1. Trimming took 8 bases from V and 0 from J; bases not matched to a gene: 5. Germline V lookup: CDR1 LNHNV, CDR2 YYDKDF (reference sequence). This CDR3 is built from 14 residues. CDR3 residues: CATAVDRANYGYTF. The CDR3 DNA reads TGTGCCACCGCTGTGGACAGGGCTAACTATGGCTACACCTTC.

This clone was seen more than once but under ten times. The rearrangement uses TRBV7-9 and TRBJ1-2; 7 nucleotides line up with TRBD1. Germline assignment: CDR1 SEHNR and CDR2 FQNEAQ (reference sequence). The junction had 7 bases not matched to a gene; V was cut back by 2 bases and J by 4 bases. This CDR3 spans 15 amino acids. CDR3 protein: CASSLPGQNSYGYTF. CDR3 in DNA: TGTGCCAGCAGCTTACCGGGACAGAATTCCTATGGCTACACCTTC.

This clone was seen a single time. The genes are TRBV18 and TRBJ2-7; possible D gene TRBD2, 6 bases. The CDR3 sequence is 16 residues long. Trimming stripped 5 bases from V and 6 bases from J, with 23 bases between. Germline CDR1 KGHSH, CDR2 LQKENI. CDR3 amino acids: CASSGIGFRTTSEQYV. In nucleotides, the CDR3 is TGTGCCAGCTCAGGTATCGGGTTCCGGACTACAAGCGAGCAGTACGTC.

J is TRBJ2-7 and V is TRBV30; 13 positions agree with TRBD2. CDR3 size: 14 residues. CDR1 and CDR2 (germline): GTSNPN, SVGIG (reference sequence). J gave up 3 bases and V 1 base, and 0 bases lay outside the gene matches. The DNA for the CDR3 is TGTGCCTGGAGTGGGACTAGCGGGAGCTACGAGCAGTACTTC. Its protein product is CAWSGTSGSYEQYF.

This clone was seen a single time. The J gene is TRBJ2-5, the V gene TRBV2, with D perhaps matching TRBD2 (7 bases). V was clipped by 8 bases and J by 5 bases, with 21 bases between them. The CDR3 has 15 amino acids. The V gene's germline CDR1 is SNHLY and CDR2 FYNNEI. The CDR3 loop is CASVLGGVSSETQYF. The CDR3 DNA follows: TGTGCCAGCGTACTAGGGGGGGTCTCTTCGGAGACCCAGTACTTC.

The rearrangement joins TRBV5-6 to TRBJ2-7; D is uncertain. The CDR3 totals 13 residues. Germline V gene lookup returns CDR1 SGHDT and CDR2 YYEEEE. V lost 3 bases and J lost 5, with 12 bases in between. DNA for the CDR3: TGTGCCAGCAGCTCGAGTAGTCTACACGAGCAGTACGTC. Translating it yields CASSSSSLHEQYV.

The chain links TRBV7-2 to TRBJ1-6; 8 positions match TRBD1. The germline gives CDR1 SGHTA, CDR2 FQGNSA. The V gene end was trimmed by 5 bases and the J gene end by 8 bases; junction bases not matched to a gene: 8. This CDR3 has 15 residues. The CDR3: CASSAVDRGYSPLHF. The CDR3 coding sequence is TGTGCCAGCAGCGCTGTCGACAGGGGTTATTCACCCCTCCACTTT.

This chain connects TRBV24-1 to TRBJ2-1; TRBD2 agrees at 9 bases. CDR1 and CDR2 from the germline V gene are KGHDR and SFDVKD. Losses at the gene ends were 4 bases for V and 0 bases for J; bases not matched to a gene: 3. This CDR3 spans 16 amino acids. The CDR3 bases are TGTGCCACCAGTGACGGTAGCGGGAGCTCCTACAATGAGCAGTTCTTC. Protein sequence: CATSDGSGSSYNEQFF.

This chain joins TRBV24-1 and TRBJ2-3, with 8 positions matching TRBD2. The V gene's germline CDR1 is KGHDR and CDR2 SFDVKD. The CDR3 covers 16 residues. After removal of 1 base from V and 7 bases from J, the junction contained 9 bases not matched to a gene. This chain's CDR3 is CATSDFASGSLNTQYF. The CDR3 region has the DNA TGTGCCACCAGTGATTTCGCTAGCGGGTCTTTAAATACGCAGTATTTT.

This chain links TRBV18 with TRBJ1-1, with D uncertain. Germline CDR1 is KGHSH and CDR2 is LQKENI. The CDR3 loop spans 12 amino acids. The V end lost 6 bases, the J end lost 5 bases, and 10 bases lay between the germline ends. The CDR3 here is CASSPGRTEAFF. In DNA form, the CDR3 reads TGTGCCAGCTCCCCGGGTAGGACTGAAGCTTTCTTT. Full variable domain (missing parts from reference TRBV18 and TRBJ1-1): NAGVMQNPRHLVRRRGQEARLRCSPMKGHSHVYWYRQLPEEGLKFMVYLQKENIIDESGMPKERFSAEFPKEGPSILRIQQVVRGDSAAYFCASSPGRTEAFFGQGTRLTVV.

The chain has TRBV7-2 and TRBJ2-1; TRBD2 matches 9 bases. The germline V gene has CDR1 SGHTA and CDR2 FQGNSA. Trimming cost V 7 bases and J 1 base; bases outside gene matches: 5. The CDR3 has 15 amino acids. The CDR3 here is CASTLAGWSYNEQFF. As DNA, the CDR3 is TGTGCCAGCACTCTAGCGGGGTGGTCCTACAATGAGCAGTTCTTC.

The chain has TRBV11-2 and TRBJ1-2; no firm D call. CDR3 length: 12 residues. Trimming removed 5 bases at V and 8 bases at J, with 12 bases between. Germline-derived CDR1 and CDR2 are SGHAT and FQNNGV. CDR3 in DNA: TGTGCCAGCAGCCAGAGGCAGTACGGCTACACCTTC. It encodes CASSQRQYGYTF.

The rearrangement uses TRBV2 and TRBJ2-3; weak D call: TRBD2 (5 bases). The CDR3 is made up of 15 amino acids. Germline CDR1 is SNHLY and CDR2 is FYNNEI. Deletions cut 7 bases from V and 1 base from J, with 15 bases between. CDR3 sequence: CASTSRRSGTDTQYF. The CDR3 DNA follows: TGTGCCAGCACATCCAGGCGTAGCGGCACAGATACGCAGTATTTT. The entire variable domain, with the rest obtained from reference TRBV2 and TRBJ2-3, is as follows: EPEVTQTPSHQVTQMGQEVILRCVPISNHLYFYWYRQILGQKVEFLVSFYNNEISEKSEIFDDQFSVERPDGSNFTLKIRSTKLEDSAMYFCASTSRRSGTDTQYFGPGTRLTVL.

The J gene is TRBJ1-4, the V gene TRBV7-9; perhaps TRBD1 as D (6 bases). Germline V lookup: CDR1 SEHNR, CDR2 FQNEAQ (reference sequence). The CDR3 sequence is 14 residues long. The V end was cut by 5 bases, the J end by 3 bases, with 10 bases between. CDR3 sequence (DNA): TGTGCCAGCAGCCCACAGGGAGCTAATGAAAAACTGTTTTTT. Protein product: CASSPQGANEKLFF.